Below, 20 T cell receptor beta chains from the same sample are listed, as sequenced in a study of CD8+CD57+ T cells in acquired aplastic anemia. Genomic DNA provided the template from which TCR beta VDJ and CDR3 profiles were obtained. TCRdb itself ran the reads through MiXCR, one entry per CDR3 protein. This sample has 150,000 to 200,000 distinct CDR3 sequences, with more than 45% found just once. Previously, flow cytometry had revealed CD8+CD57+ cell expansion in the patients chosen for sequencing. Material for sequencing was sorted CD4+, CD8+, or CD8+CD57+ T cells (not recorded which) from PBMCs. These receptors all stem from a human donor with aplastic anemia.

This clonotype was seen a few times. The CDR3 loop is CASSEAPGNQPQHF. The CDR3 coding sequence is TGTGCCAGCAGTGAAGCACCAGGGAATCAGCCCCAGCATTTT. The rearrangement joins TRBV6-1 to TRBJ1-5; possibly TRBD1 for D (5 bases). The CDR3 runs to 14 residues. Trimming shortened V by 0 bases and J by 4 bases, and 7 bases separated the two germline ends. Germline values: CDR1 MNHNS, CDR2 SASEGT.

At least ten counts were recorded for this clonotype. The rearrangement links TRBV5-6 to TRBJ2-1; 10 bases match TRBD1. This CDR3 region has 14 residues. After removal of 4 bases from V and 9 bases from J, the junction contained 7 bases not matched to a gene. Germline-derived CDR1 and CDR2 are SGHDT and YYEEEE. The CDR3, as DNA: TGTGCCAGCAGCGTGACAGGGGGCGAAGGTGAGCAGTTCTTC. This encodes CASSVTGGEGEQFF.

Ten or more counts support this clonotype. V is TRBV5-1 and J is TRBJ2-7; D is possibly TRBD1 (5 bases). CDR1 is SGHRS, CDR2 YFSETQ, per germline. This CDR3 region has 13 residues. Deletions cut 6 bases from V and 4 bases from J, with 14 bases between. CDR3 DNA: TGCGCCAGCAACCTCAGGGAAGGGTACGAGCAGTACTTC. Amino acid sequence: CASNLREGYEQYF.

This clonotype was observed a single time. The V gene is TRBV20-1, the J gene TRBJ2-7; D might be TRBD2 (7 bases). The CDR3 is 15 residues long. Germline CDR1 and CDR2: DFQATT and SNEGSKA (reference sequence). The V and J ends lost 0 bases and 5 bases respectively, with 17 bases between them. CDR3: CSARDLGGGQDEQYF. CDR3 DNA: TGCAGTGCTAGAGATTTGGGGGGGGGCCAAGACGAGCAGTACTTC.

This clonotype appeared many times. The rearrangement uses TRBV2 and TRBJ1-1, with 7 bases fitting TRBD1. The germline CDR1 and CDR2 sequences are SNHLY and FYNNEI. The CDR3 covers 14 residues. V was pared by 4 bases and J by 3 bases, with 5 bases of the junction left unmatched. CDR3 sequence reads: CASSGRQGYTEAFF. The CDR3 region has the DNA TGTGCCAGCAGTGGGCGACAGGGTTACACTGAAGCTTTCTTT.

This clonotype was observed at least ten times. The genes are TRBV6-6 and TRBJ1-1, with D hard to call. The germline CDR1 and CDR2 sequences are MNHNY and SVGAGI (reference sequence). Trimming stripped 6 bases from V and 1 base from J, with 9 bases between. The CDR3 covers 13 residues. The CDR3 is CASSWPENTEAFF. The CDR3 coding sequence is TGTGCCAGCAGCTGGCCGGAGAACACTGAAGCTTTCTTT.

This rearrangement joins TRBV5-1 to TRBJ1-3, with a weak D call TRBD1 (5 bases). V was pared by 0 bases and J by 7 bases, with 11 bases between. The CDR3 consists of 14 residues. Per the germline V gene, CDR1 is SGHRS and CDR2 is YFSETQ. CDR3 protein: CASSLAGTVNTIYF. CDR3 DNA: TGCGCCAGCAGCTTGGCCGGGACGGTCAACACCATATATTTT. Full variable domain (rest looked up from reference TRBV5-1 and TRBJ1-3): KAGVTQTPRYLIKTRGQQVTLSCSPISGHRSVSWYQQTPGQGLQFLFEYFSETQRNKGNFPGRFSGRQFSNSRSEMNVSTLELGDSALYLCASSLAGTVNTIYFGEGSWLTVV.

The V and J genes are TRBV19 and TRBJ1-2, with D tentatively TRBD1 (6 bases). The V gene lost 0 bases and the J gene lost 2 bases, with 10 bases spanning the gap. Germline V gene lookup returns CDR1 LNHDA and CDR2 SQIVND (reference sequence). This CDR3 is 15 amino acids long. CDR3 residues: CASSIDSGVNYGYTF. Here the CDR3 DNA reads TGTGCCAGTAGTATAGATTCAGGGGTCAACTATGGCTACACCTTC.

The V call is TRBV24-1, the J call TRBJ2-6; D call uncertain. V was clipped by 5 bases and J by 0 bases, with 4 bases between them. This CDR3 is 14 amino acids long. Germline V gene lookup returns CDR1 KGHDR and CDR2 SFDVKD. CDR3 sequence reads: CATSGASGANVLTF. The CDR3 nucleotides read TGTGCCACCAGTGGGGCCTCTGGGGCCAACGTCCTGACTTTC.

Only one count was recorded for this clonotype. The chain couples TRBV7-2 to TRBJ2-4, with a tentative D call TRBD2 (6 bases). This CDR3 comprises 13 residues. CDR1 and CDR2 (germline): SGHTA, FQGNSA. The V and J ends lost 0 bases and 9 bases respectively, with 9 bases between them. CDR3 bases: TGTGCCAGCAGCTTAGCCGGGAGTGGCATTCAGTACTTC. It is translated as CASSLAGSGIQYF.

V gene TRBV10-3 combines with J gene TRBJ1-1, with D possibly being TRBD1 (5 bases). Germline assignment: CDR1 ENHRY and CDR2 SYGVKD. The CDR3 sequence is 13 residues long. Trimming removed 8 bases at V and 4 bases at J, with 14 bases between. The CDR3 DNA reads TGTGCCATCGGTTCCAGGGTGAGCACTGAAGCTTTCTTT. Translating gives CAIGSRVSTEAFF.

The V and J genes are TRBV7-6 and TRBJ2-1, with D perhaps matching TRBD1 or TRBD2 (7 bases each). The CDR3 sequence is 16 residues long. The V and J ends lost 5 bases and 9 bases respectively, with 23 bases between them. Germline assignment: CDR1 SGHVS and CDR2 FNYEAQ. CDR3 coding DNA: TGTGCCAGCAGCCCCGCCGCCCAGGGGGGGATCGGTGAGCAGTTCTTC. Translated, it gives CASSPAAQGGIGEQFF.

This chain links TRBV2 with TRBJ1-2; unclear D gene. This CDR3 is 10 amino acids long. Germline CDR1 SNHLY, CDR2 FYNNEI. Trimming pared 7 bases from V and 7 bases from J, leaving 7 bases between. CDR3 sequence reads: CASTEVGYTF. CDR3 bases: TGTGCCAGCACCGAAGTTGGCTACACCTTC.

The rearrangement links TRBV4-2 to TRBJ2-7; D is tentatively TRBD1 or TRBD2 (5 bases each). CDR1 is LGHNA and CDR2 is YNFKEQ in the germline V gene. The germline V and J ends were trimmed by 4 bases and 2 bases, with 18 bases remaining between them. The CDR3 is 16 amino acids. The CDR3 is CASSPEVGRAAYEQYF. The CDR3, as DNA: TGTGCCAGCAGCCCGGAGGTGGGCAGGGCAGCCTACGAGCAGTACTTC.

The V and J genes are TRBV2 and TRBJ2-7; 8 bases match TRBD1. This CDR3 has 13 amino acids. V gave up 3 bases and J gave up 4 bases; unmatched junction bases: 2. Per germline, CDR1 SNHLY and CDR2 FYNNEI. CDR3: CASSDGTGYEQYF. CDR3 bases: TGTGCCAGCAGTGACGGGACAGGATACGAGCAGTACTTC.

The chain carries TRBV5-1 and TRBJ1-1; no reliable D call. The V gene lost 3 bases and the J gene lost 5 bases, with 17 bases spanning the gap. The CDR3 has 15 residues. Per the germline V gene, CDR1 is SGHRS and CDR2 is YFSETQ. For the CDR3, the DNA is TGCGCCAGCAGCTCCGGGCCCGAAAGTGGGACTGAAGCTTTCTTT. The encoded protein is CASSSGPESGTEAFF.

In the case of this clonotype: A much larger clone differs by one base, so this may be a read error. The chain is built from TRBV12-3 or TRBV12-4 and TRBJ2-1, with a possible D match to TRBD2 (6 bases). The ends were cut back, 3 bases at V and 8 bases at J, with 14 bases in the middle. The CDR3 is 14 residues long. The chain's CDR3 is CASSFPGTYDEQFF. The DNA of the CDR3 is TGTGCCAGCAGTTTCCCGGGGACTTACGATGAGCAGTTCTTC.

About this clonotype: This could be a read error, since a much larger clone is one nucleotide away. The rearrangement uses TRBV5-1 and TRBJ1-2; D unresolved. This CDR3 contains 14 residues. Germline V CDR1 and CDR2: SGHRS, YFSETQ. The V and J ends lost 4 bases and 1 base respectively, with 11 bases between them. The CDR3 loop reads CASSADTLNYGYTF. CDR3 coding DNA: TGCGCCAGCAGCGCCGACACGCTTAACTATGGCTACACCTTC.

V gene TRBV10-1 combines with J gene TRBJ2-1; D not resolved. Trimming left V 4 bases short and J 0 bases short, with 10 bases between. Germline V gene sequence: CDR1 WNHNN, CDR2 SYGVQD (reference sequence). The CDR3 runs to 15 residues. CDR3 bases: TGCGCCAGCAGTGTCGGGCAGAGCTCCTACAATGAGCAGTTCTTC. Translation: CASSVGQSSYNEQFF.

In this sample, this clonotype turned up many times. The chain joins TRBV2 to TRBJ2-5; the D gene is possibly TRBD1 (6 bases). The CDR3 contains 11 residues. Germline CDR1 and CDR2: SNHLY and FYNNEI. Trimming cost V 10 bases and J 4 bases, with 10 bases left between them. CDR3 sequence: CATSGVETQYF. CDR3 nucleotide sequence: TGTGCCACCTCAGGGGTAGAGACCCAGTACTTC.